Listed below are T cell receptor beta chains from one sample, sequenced in a study of cytomegalovirus exposure and HLA in healthy donors. The repertoire was sequenced with immunoSEQ multiplex PCR; TCRdb's copy has only in-frame clones and lacks some. The repertoire holds 65,000 to 90,000 clones, with 85% to 95% as singletons. The sample taken for sequencing was PBMCs. All receptors come from a man between 18 and 35 years old in good health and CMV-seronegative. Both conserved end residues are part of each CDR3. Fields, in order: V gene, J gene, clone size, D gene, CDR3 protein, CDR3 DNA. The D gene is left open where the match is weak. Clone size is given for some rows only: seen once, a few or many times, or a class if the clone is expanded.

>TRBV7-9|TRBJ1-1|-|-
CASSLVTGNTEAFF
TGTGCCAGCAGCTTAGTAACAGGGAACACTGAAGCTTTCTTT
>TRBV5-1|TRBJ2-7|-|-
CASSSGLDYEQYF
TGCGCCAGCAGCTCCGGACTGGACTACGAGCAGTACTTC
>TRBV5-1|TRBJ2-7|-|TRBD2
CASSLDIFDRGRNEQYF
TGCGCCAGCAGCTTGGATATCTTTGACCGCGGGAGGAACGAGCAGTACTTC
>TRBV6-1|TRBJ2-3|-|TRBD2
CASSDRTSGGDTQYF
TGTGCCAGCAGTGACAGGACTAGCGGGGGAGATACGCAGTATTTT
>TRBV28|TRBJ1-1|once|-
CASRHINTEAFF
TGTGCCAGCAGGCACATTAACACTGAAGCTTTCTTT
>TRBV28|TRBJ1-2|-|-
CASWEQGSLYGYTF
TGTGCCAGTTGGGAACAGGGTTCCCTCTATGGCTACACCTTC
>TRBV7-9|TRBJ2-7|-|-
CASSLGGTPSYEQYF
TGTGCCAGCAGCTTAGGCGGGACTCCCTCCTACGAGCAGTACTTC
>TRBV5-1|TRBJ1-1|-|TRBD1
CASSLDPGQGARNTEAFF
TGCGCCAGCAGCTTGGATCCGGGACAGGGGGCGCGTAACACTGAAGCTTTCTTT
>TRBV30|TRBJ1-2|few|TRBD1
CAWGPGTGSLRGYTF
TGTGCCTGGGGTCCTGGGACAGGGTCTCTTCGGGGCTACACCTTC
>TRBV5-6|TRBJ1-1|once|-
CASSSPKAGERPLNTEAFF
TGTGCCAGCAGCTCACCAAAGGCGGGAGAACGACCCTTGAACACTGAAGCTTTCTTT
>TRBV5-5|TRBJ2-7|-|-
CASSAGQLGYEQYF
TGTGCCAGCAGCGCAGGACAGTTGGGCTACGAGCAGTACTTC
>TRBV6-6|TRBJ2-5|-|-
CASSETVPQETQYF
TGTGCCAGCAGTGAGACAGTCCCCCAAGAGACCCAGTACTTC
>TRBV5-1|TRBJ1-1|-|-
CASSLVMEANTEAFF
TGCGCCAGCAGCTTGGTTATGGAGGCGAACACTGAAGCTTTCTTT
>TRBV6-1|TRBJ1-1|-|-
CASSPQSSGNTEAFF
TGTGCCAGCAGCCCTCAAAGTAGCGGAAACACTGAAGCTTTCTTT
>TRBV4-3|TRBJ1-3|-|-
CASSQERTGGNTIYF
TGCGCCAGCAGCCAAGAAAGGACTGGGGGAAACACCATATATTTT
>TRBV5-4|TRBJ2-2|-|TRBD1
CASSWRTGGWAGELFF
TGTGCCAGCAGCTGGCGGACAGGGGGATGGGCCGGGGAGCTGTTTTTT
>TRBV12-5|TRBJ2-7|-|TRBD2
CASGLVQGVGRLADALCYF
TGTGCTAGTGGTTTGGTACAAGGAGTGGGGAGACTAGCGGACGCCTTGTGTTACTTC
>TRBV30|TRBJ2-1|-|-
CACNREEQFF
TGTGCCTGTAATCGAGAGGAGCAGTTCTTC
>TRBV28|TRBJ2-5|-|-
CASSSGVETQYF
TGTGCCAGCAGCTCAGGGGTAGAGACCCAGTACTTC
>TRBV27|TRBJ2-7|-|-
CASGGSYEQYF
TGTGCCAGCGGGGGGTCCTACGAGCAGTACTTC
>TRBV6-5|TRBJ2-7|-|TRBD1
CASSYSGQGRGEQYF
TGTGCCAGCAGTTACTCGGGACAGGGGAGGGGCGAGCAGTACTTC
>TRBV9|TRBJ2-2|-|-
CASSGSAATGELFF
TGTGCCAGCAGCGGGTCAGCGGCCACCGGGGAGCTGTTTTTT
>TRBV9|TRBJ1-1|-|TRBD1
CASSRYRGLVTEAFF
TGTGCCAGCAGCAGGTACAGGGGGCTGGTGACTGAAGCTTTCTTT
>TRBV27|TRBJ1-5|-|TRBD1
CASSSQGGWNTQHF
TGTGCCAGCAGTTCCCAGGGGGGTTGGAACACCCAGCATTTT
>TRBV28|TRBJ1-3|-|-
CASSQDLLSGNTIYF
TGTGCCAGCAGTCAGGACTTACTCTCTGGAAACACCATATATTTT
>TRBV5-1|TRBJ1-1|-|-
CASSLTLSGTEAFF
TGCGCCAGCAGCCTAACTCTATCGGGTACTGAAGCTTTCTTT
>TRBV11-2|TRBJ2-1|-|-
CASSLEAGAYLNEQFF
TGTGCCAGCAGCTTAGAAGCAGGGGCGTACCTCAATGAGCAGTTCTTC
>TRBV9|TRBJ1-1|once|TRBD1
CASRPSGTGGNTEAFF
TGTGCCAGCAGACCCTCCGGGACAGGGGGGAACACTGAAGCTTTCTTT
>TRBV28|TRBJ1-2|-|-
CASRSTIGAGYGYTF
TGTGCCAGCAGGTCCACTATAGGGGCTGGCTATGGCTACACCTTC
>TRBV18|TRBJ1-1|-|-
CASSPSNTEAFF
TGTGCCAGCTCACCATCTAACACTGAAGCTTTCTTT
>TRBV27|TRBJ1-4|-|TRBD1
CASGPGQGWEKLFF
TGTGCCAGCGGGCCCGGACAGGGCTGGGAAAAACTGTTTTTT
>TRBV14|TRBJ2-7|once|-
CASSPSSYEQYF
TGTGCCAGCAGCCCGAGCTCCTACGAGCAGTACTTC
>TRBV9|TRBJ1-1|-|-
CASSPWGGQLNTEAFF
TGTGCCAGCAGCCCGTGGGGTGGACAGCTGAACACTGAAGCTTTCTTT
>TRBV28|TRBJ2-5|-|TRBD1
CASSIRGRRETQYF
TGTGCCAGCAGCATCAGGGGGCGACGAGAGACCCAGTACTTC
>TRBV5-1|TRBJ1-1|-|-
CASSSQGQAFF
TGCGCCAGCAGCTCCCAGGGTCAAGCTTTCTTT
>TRBV7-9|TRBJ1-2|-|-
CASSPQGLLYGYTF
TGTGCCAGCAGCCCCCAGGGATTACTCTATGGCTACACCTTC
>TRBV9|TRBJ1-5|-|-
CASSGGLVGQPQHF
TGTGCCAGCAGCGGGGGACTCGTAGGTCAGCCCCAGCATTTT